This T cell receptor (beta chain) appears in the sequencing data of a study of graft-versus-host responses after intestinal transplantation. Clones were read by immunoSEQ multiplex PCR, and TCRdb kept only the in-frame ones, dropping some. The table has about 100,000 clones, about 88% seen once. V lost 5 bases and J lost 3; bases outside the gene matches: 7. The CDR3 runs to 15 residues. The germline CDR1 and CDR2 sequences are SGHTA and FQGTGA. Study-wide results and caveats: GvH clone levels peaked in circulation, and this peak was associated with early post-transplant HvG declines.

Comment on this clone: Its antigen is not known.

The source of this sequence is a human donor who was the organ donor for an intestinal transplant. The sample in question was unstimulated CD4+ T cells sorted from spleen or lymph node cells, obtained before transplant. This chain joins TRBV7-3 and TRBJ2-1; TRBD1 aligns across 7 bases. The CDR3 DNA reads as TGTGCCAGCAGCCCTTCTGGGACAGACTACAATGAGCAGTTCTTC. Its translation: CASSPSGTDYNEQFF.